The 3 T cell receptor beta chains listed next were all sequenced from one sample in a study of blood T cell repertoires in COVID-19. Clones were sequenced by immunoSEQ multiplex PCR, and TCRdb holds only the in-frame ones, with some missing. The sample lists hundreds of thousands of clones; around 90% were seen once. Source material: PBMCs or T cells enriched from blood (not recorded which). These receptors were collected from an older woman in a cohort exposed to, infected with or recovered from COVID-19 (not recorded which).

The V and J genes are TRBV7-2 and TRBJ1-5; D ambiguous. Germline V gene sequence: CDR1 SGHTA, CDR2 FQGNSA. The CDR3 totals 13 residues. The V gene lost 1 base and the J gene lost 7 bases, with 8 bases spanning the gap. The CDR3: CASSLDERQPQHF. In DNA, the CDR3 is TGTGCCAGCAGCTTAGACGAGCGGCAGCCCCAGCATTTT.

This chain connects TRBV15 to TRBJ1-2, with 9 bases fitting TRBD1. The CDR3 is made up of 15 amino acids. Trimming took 5 bases from V and 5 from J; bases not matched to a gene: 9. Germline V CDR1 and CDR2: LNHNV, YYDKDF (reference sequence). The CDR3 sequence is CATSPGGQGGYGYTF. CDR3 in DNA: TGTGCCACCAGCCCCGGGGGACAGGGTGGTTATGGCTACACCTTC.

This clone showed up just a few times. The chain carries TRBV6-5 and TRBJ2-7; TRBD2 matches 9 bases. Germline V lookup: CDR1 MNHEY, CDR2 SVGAGI. This CDR3 spans 14 amino acids. The junction had 5 bases not matched to a gene; V was cut back by 2 bases and J by 6 bases. CDR3 region: CASSYDSGSSEQYF. CDR3 coding DNA: TGTGCCAGCAGTTACGATAGCGGGAGTAGCGAGCAGTACTTC.